This record covers a single TCR beta chain. The time point here: newly diagnosed GD, antithyroid drugs for less than 3 months. Construction of the TCR library relied on RNA isolated from PBMCs. The data originate from a study of regulatory T cells in long-lasting Graves disease. Assembly of TCR beta libraries relied on iRepertoire HTBI primers together with Arm-PCR of CDR3 regions. TCRdb re-analysed the multiplex PCR reads in MiXCR, keeping a single row per CDR3 protein. Found here are approximately 460,000 distinct CDR3 sequences, around 17% of them singletons; the top ten hold about 10%. Germline values: CDR1 MDHEN, CDR2 SYDVKM. The CDR3 runs to 15 residues. V was clipped by 5 bases and J by 4 bases; unmatched bases: 6. This sample was shared with a second study, whose subject was T cells in Graves' hyperthyroidism and ophthalmopathy. This second study notes: First-round RT-PCR of the TCR CDR3 relied on the HTBI primer set.

The gene calls are TRBV28 and TRBJ2-3; 10 nucleotides agree with TRBD1. Specimen: peripheral blood mononuclear cells (PBMCs), collected at new diagnosis, from a patient treated with antithyroid drugs. The origin of this receptor is a young woman with Graves disease. CDR3 DNA sequence: TGTGCCAGCAGTCAGGGGACAGGGGTGGCAGATACGCAGTATTTT. It is translated as CASSQGTGVADTQYF.